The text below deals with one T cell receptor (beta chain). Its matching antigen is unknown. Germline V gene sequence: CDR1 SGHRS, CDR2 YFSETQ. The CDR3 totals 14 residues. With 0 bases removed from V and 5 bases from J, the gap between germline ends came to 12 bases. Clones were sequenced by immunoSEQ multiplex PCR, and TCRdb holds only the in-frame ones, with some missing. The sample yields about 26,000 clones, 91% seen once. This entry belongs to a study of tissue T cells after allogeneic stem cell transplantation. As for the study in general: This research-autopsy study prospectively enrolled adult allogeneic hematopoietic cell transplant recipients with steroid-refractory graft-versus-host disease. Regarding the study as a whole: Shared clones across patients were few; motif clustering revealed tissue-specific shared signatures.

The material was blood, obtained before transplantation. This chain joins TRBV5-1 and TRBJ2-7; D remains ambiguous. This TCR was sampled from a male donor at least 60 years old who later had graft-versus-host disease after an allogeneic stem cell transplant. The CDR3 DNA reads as TGCGCCAGCAGCTTGGGGGAAGGGATCCACGAGCAGTACTTC. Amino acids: CASSLGEGIHEQYF.